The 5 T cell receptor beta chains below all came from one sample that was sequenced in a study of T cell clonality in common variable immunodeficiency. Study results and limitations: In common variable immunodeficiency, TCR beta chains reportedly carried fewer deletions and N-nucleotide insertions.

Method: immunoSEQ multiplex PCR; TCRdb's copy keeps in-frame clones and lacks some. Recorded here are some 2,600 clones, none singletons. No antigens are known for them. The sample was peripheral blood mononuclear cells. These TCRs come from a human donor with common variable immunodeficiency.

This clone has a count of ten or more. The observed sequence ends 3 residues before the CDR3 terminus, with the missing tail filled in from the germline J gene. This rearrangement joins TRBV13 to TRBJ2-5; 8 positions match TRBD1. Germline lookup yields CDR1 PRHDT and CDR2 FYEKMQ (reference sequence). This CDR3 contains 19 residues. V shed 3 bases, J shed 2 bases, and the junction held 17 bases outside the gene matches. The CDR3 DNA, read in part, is TGTGCCAGCAGCTTCACAAAACGGACTGGGACAGGCAATCAAGAGACC. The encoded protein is CASSFTKRTGTGNQET. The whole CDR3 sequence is CASSFTKRTGTGNQETQYF.

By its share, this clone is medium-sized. CDR3 DNA, as far as it was read: TGCGCCAGCAGCCTCGGACAGGGTGCGGCCGGGGAG. This codes for CASSLGQGAAGE. The full CDR3 is CASSLGQGAAGELFF. J is TRBJ2-2 and V is TRBV5-1; 8 bases align to TRBD1. With the read ending 3 residues before the CDR3 end, the germline J gene is used to fill in that end. The V and J ends lost 4 bases and 6 bases, in that order; junction bases with no gene match: 8. CDR3 length equals 15 residues. Looked up from germline, CDR1 is SGHRS and CDR2 is YFSETQ. Using reference TRBV5-1 and TRBJ2-2 for the parts outside the CDR3, the full variable domain is KAGVTQTPRYLIKTRGQQVTLSCSPISGHRSVSWYQQTPGQGLQFLFEYFSETQRNKGNFPGRFSGRQFSNSRSEMNVSTLELGDSALYLCASSLGQGAAGELFFGEGSRLTVL.

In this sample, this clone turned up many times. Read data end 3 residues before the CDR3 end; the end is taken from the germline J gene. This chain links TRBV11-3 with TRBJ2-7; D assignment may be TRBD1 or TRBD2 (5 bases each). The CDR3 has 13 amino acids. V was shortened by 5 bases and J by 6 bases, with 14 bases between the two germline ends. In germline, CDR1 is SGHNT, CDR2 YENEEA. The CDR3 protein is CASSLAPGIEQYF. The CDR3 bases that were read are TGTGCCAGCAGCCTAGCCCCAGGGATCGAG.

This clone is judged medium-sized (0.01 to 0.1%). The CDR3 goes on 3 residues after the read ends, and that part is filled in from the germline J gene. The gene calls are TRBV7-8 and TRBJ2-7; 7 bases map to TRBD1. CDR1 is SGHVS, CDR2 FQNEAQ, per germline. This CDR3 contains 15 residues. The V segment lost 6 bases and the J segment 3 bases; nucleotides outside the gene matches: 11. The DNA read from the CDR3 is TGTGCCAGCAGAAGCCGACAGGGCTCGGGCTACGAG. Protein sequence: CASRSRQGSGYE. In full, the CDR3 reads CASRSRQGSGYEQYF.

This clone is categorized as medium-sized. The CDR3: CAISEGNLGTSGGVINEQFF. CDR3 DNA, as far as it was read: TGTGCCATCAGTGAGGGAAATCTCGGGACTAGCGGGGGGGTAATCAATGAG. The rearrangement joins TRBV10-3 to TRBJ2-1; 16 bases match TRBD2. The read finishes 3 residues shy of the CDR3 end, and the germline J gene is used to complete it. The CDR3 totals 20 residues. Germline V lookup: CDR1 ENHRY, CDR2 SYGVKD. Trimming cost V 2 bases and J 6 bases; bases outside gene matches: 13.